Listed below are T cell receptor beta chains from one sample, sequenced in a study of control samples from healthy donors and cancer patients. TCRdb's table, derived via immunoSEQ multiplex PCR, lists solely in-frame clones and lacks some. The repertoire holds roughly 450,000 clones, with around 90% as singletons. The specimen was PBMCs. These TCRs come from a middle-aged man with head and neck cancer. Both conserved end residues are part of each CDR3. D genes are given only for firm matches. Expanded clones get a size class; other rows say once, few or many, or leave the size out.

d_gene,abundance,v_gene,j_gene,CDR3aa,CDR3nt
-,-,TRBV4-1,TRBJ2-5,CASSQAGAVQETQYF,TGCGCCAGCAGCCAAGCGGGGGCGGTCCAAGAGACCCAGTACTTC
-,-,TRBV6-2/TRBV6-3,TRBJ2-1,CASSYLPSYNEQFF,TGTGCCAGCAGTTATTTACCCTCCTACAATGAGCAGTTCTTC
-,once,TRBV11-3,TRBJ2-2,CASSSPVGPGELFF,TGTGCCAGCAGCTCGCCGGTGGGGCCCGGGGAGCTGTTTTTT
-,-,TRBV2,TRBJ1-2,CASSEIGQSSGYTF,TGTGCCAGCAGTGAAATAGGACAGAGTAGTGGCTACACCTTC
-,-,TRBV28,TRBJ2-1,CASSLWGESTYLSYNEQFF,TGTGCCAGCAGTTTATGGGGAGAATCGACCTATCTCTCCTACAATGAGCAGTTCTTC
TRBD1,-,TRBV10-2,TRBJ1-1,CASSPRDRTNTEAFF,TGCGCCAGCAGCCCTCGGGACAGGACGAACACTGAAGCTTTCTTT
-,-,TRBV27,TRBJ2-7,CASSSQSRGSGYEQYF,TGTGCCAGCAGTTCGCAGAGCAGGGGATCGGGTTACGAGCAGTACTTC
-,-,TRBV10-3,TRBJ2-1,CAISDKPQFF,TGTGCCATCAGTGATAAACCACAGTTCTTC
-,-,TRBV24-1,TRBJ2-2,CATSDLGEFTGELFF,TGTGCCACCAGTGATTTAGGGGAGTTCACCGGGGAGCTGTTTTTT
TRBD1,-,TRBV27,TRBJ2-2,CASSRSGQENTGELFF,TGTGCCAGCAGTCGCTCAGGACAGGAGAACACCGGGGAGCTGTTTTTT
-,-,TRBV11-3,TRBJ2-7,CASSDDRGQDYEQYF,TGTGCCAGCAGCGACGACCGTGGGCAGGACTACGAGCAGTACTTC
TRBD1,-,TRBV5-1,TRBJ2-3,CASSIDRGISDTQYF,TGCGCCAGCAGCATTGACAGGGGGATTTCAGATACGCAGTATTTT
-,-,TRBV11-2,TRBJ1-1,CASSLYHGGTEAFF,TGTGCCAGCAGCCTATATCACGGTGGCACTGAAGCTTTCTTT
-,-,TRBV18,TRBJ1-6,CASSSETESYNSPLHF,TGTGCCAGCTCAAGTGAAACAGAAAGTTATAATTCACCCCTCCACTTT
-,-,TRBV18,TRBJ1-1,CASSRGGMNTEAFF,TGTGCCAGCTCGCGGGGGGGGATGAACACTGAAGCTTTCTTT
TRBD1,-,TRBV5-6,TRBJ2-3,CASSRVDRGSDTQYF,TGTGCCAGCAGCCGCGTTGACAGGGGATCAGATACGCAGTATTTT
TRBD1,-,TRBV9,TRBJ1-6,CASSVSSGGGSPLHF,TGTGCCAGCAGCGTAAGCTCAGGGGGTGGATCACCCCTCCACTTT
-,once,TRBV7-2,TRBJ2-2,CASTPGYRATGELFF,TGTGCCAGCACCCCGGGGTACAGGGCCACCGGGGAGCTGTTTTTT
-,-,TRBV9,TRBJ2-7,CASSVGQVSSYEQYF,TGTGCCAGCAGCGTAGGACAGGTCAGCTCCTACGAGCAGTACTTC
TRBD1,-,TRBV19,TRBJ1-1,CASSGQGRTEAFF,TGTGCCAGTAGCGGACAGGGGCGGACTGAAGCTTTCTTT
-,-,TRBV2,TRBJ1-6,CASSETPQGHSPLHF,TGTGCCAGCAGTGAAACGCCACAGGGACATTCACCCCTCCACTTT
-,-,TRBV6-6,TRBJ2-1,CASAVRGDYNEQFF,TGTGCCAGCGCTGTGAGAGGGGATTACAATGAGCAGTTCTTC
-,-,TRBV6-5,TRBJ1-3,CASMGSGNTIYF,TGTGCCAGCATGGGATCTGGAAACACCATATATTTT
-,-,TRBV19,TRBJ1-5,CASRLGGGGQPQHF,TGTGCCAGTAGACTAGGGGGAGGTGGCCAGCCCCAGCATTTT
TRBD1,-,TRBV3-1/TRBV3-2,TRBJ2-7,CASSQDAAGGLLTYEQYF,TGTGCCAGCAGCCAAGATGCGGCAGGGGGCCTACTAACCTACGAGCAGTACTTC
-,once,TRBV5-5,TRBJ2-5,CASSLAGTDQETQYF,TGTGCCAGCAGCTTGGCCGGAACGGACCAAGAGACCCAGTACTTC
TRBD1,-,TRBV6-5,TRBJ1-4,CASTSTGAGEKLFF,TGTGCCAGCACCTCGACAGGGGCGGGTGAAAAACTGTTTTTT
-,once,TRBV28,TRBJ2-1,CASSLGGTASSYNEQFF,TGTGCCAGCAGTTTAGGGGGGACAGCCAGCTCCTACAATGAGCAGTTCTTC
-,-,TRBV7-9,TRBJ2-4,CASSSGGNIQYF,TGTGCCAGCAGCTCAGGGGGGAACATTCAGTACTTC
-,-,TRBV27,TRBJ2-3,CASSLSGDTQYF,TGTGCCAGCAGTTTATCGGGAGATACGCAGTATTTT
-,once,TRBV19,TRBJ2-7,CASQDYPGVGIEQYF,TGTGCCAGTCAAGATTATCCTGGGGTTGGGATAGAGCAGTACTTC
-,-,TRBV21-1,TRBJ1-4,CASDGPYSTNEKLFF,TGTGCCAGCGACGGGCCGTACTCAACTAATGAAAAACTGTTTTTT
-,medium-sized,TRBV5-6,TRBJ1-6,CASSSGLMGSPLHF,TGTGCCAGCAGCTCCGGTCTAATGGGGTCACCCCTCCACTTT
-,-,TRBV19,TRBJ2-7,CASSSTGVTYEQYF,TGTGCCAGTAGTTCCACGGGAGTGACCTACGAGCAGTACTTC
-,-,TRBV11-2,TRBJ1-1,CASSFVNTEAFF,TGTGCCAGCAGCTTCGTGAACACTGAAGCTTTCTTT
-,few,TRBV7-9,TRBJ2-7,CATSTGPSREQYF,TGTGCCACCTCCACGGGCCCCTCGCGGGAGCAGTACTTC
-,-,TRBV5-1,TRBJ1-2,CASSLDGTRNYGYTF,TGCGCCAGCAGCTTGGACGGGACAAGGAACTATGGCTACACCTTC
-,-,TRBV11-2,TRBJ1-3,CASSFGPASGNTIYF,TGTGCCAGCAGCTTCGGCCCGGCCTCTGGAAACACCATATATTTT
-,-,TRBV10-2,TRBJ1-5,CASSDGQSNQPQHF,TGCGCCAGCAGTGACGGACAGAGCAATCAGCCCCAGCATTTT
-,-,TRBV27,TRBJ2-1,CASGAGTYNEQFF,TGTGCCAGCGGGGCGGGTACCTACAATGAGCAGTTCTTC
TRBD2,-,TRBV30,TRBJ2-5,CAWSFGGVQETQYF,TGTGCCTGGAGTTTCGGGGGGGTCCAAGAGACCCAGTACTTC
-,-,TRBV6-4,TRBJ2-5,CASNTQAERGLQETQYF,TGTGCCAGCAATACTCAAGCGGAACGGGGACTCCAAGAGACCCAGTACTTC
-,-,TRBV28,TRBJ2-7,CASSSPGGFSYEQYF,TGTGCCAGCAGTTCCCCGGGTGGATTTTCCTACGAGCAGTACTTC
-,-,TRBV5-1,TRBJ1-5,CASSLGSRGGNQPQHF,TGCGCCAGCAGCTTGGGGTCCAGGGGAGGCAATCAGCCCCAGCATTTT
-,-,TRBV15,TRBJ2-1,CATSRAGVYNEQFF,TGTGCCACCAGCAGAGCGGGGGTCTACAATGAGCAGTTCTTC